These T cell receptor beta chains were read from a single sample in a study of metastatic and nonmetastatic thyroid tumors. TCRdb re-called the PCR reads via MiXCR. This sample has roughly 36,000 clones, with approximately 11% found just once. The sample was blood. The receptors were gathered from a female donor with papillary thyroid cancer or a benign thyroid nodule (not recorded which). Some clones in this sample may be carry-over from other donors' samples. The CDR3 runs from the conserved cysteine through the conserved F or W. The order of the fields is D gene, J gene, clone size, V gene, CDR3 DNA, CDR3 protein. D genes are given only for firm matches. Clone size is not always given. Where it is, it says once, few, many or a class for expanded clones.

TRBD1 TRBJ2-3 many TRBV4-2 TGTGCCAGCAGCCGACCGGGGACAGGGGCGACAGATACGCAGTATTTT CASSRPGTGATDTQYF
NA TRBJ2-1 many TRBV7-9 TGTGCCAGCAGCTTTGAAACCGTCTACAATGAGCAGTTCTTC CASSFETVYNEQFF
TRBD1 TRBJ2-7 many TRBV6-8 TGTGCCAGCAGTTCCAACAGGGGGAAGGAAGGCGAGCAGTACTTC CASSSNRGKEGEQYF
TRBD1 TRBJ2-5 NA TRBV20-1 TGCAGTGCCGAGGACAGGGGCGAGACCCAGTACTTC CSAEDRGETQYF
NA TRBJ2-7 many TRBV9 TGTGCCAGCAGCCTGGGAGGGGGGGTTAAAGACGAGCAGTACTTC CASSLGGGVKDEQYF
TRBD2 TRBJ2-1 few TRBV6-2/TRBV6-3 TGTGCCAGCAGTTACGCCGGACTAGCGGGAGGCTATGAGCAGTTCTTC CASSYAGLAGGYEQFF
NA TRBJ2-7 many TRBV7-6 TGTGCCAGCAGCTTCATAGGGGGCGAGCAGTACTTC CASSFIGGEQYF
TRBD2 TRBJ2-5 many TRBV6-6 TGTGCCAGCAGCCTGACAGGGTTGACTAGCGGGAGGGCCTTCAAGACCCAGTACTTC CASSLTGLTSGRAFKTQYF
TRBD1 TRBJ1-5 NA TRBV6-2/TRBV6-3 TGTGCCAGCAGTAAGGACAGGGGGTATAGCAATCAGCCCCAGCATTTT CASSKDRGYSNQPQHF
NA TRBJ1-4 many TRBV18 TGTGCCAGCTCGCGAAAGGGGGGAAAACTGTTTTTT CASSRKGGKLFF
TRBD1 TRBJ1-6 many TRBV4-3 TGCGCCAGCAGCCAAGGACAGGGGAGGGGTACTAATTCACCCCTCCACTTT CASSQGQGRGTNSPLHF
NA TRBJ2-7 many TRBV2 TGTGCCAGCAGTGAAAGTTGGCAGACCTACGAGCAGTACTTC CASSESWQTYEQYF
NA TRBJ2-5 many TRBV9 TGTGCCAGCAGCGCCACCGATTCCCTAGAGACCCAGTACTTC CASSATDSLETQYF
NA TRBJ2-3 many TRBV6-5 TGTGCCAGCAGTTATGACAGGCTCACAGATACGCAGTATTTT CASSYDRLTDTQYF
NA TRBJ2-6 NA TRBV20-1 TGCAGTGCAGTAGGACGCAGCCACTCTGGGGCCAACGTCCTGACTTTC CSAVGRSHSGANVLTF
TRBD1 TRBJ2-7 many TRBV5-6 TGTGCCAGCAGCTTGCTGTTTTCGGGACAGGGGAGCGTGCAGCAGTACTTC CASSLLFSGQGSVQQYF